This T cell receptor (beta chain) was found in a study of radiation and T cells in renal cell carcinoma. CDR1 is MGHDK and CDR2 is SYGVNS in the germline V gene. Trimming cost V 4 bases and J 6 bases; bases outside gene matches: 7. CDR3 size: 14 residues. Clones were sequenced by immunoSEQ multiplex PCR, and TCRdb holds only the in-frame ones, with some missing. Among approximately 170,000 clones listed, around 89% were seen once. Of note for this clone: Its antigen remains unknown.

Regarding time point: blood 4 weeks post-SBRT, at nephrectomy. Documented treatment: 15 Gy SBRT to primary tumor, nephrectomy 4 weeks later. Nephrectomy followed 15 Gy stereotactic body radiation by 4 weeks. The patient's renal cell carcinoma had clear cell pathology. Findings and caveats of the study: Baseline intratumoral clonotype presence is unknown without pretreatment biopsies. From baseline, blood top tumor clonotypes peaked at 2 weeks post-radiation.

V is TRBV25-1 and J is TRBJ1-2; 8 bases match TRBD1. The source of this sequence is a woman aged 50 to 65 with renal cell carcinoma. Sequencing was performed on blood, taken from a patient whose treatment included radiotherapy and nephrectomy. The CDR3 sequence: CASSVFGQGNGYTF. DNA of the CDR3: TGTGCCAGCAGTGTTTTCGGACAGGGTAATGGCTACACCTTC.